This TCR beta chain emerged from a study of identical twins. Overall study results and limits: Zero-insertion analyses might be partly confounded by invariant T cells like MAIT and iNKT.

The V and J ends lost 5 bases and 4 bases respectively, with 12 bases between them. Germline CDR1 reads LNHNV; CDR2 reads YYDKDF (reference sequence). The CDR3 runs 14 residues. Points on this clonotype: Its antigen is unknown.

TCRdb processed the 5' RACE reads anew with MiXCR; each CDR3 protein has one entry. The table has about 470,000 distinct CDR3 sequences, around 24% seen once. These data also featured in a second study, about T cells expressing NK-cell markers. Per that study: Researchers got TCR beta repertoires out of sorted CD3+CD56+NKG2C+, CD3+CD56+NKG2C- and CD3+CD56-NKG2C+ T cells. The authors applied an anti-gamma-delta TCR antibody in several experiments, and it restricted sorting to alpha-beta TCR T cells. These clonotypes, the leaders elsewhere, also led the CD3+CD56-NKG2C+ fraction in four donors.

This sequence was found in a woman under 30 in good health. The rearrangement joins TRBV15 to TRBJ1-3, with TRBD1 as a possible D gene (5 bases). Sequencing input: CD4+ T cells sorted from blood. The CDR3 DNA is TGTGCCACCAGCTCGTCAGGGCTGGGAAACACCATATATTTT. It specifies CATSSSGLGNTIYF.